This is a list of T cell receptor beta chains from one sample in a study of T-cell reconstitution after alpha-beta-depleted transplantation in children. MiXCR was run by TCRdb on the PCR reads, yielding one entry per CDR3 protein. The sample has hundreds of thousands of distinct CDR3 sequences; 10% to 15% are singletons. This material consisted of PBMCs, mostly from graft donor cells, taken 360 days after TCRalphabeta/CD19-depleted stem cell transplant. All receptors come from a male patient between 10 and 17 years old who had a stem cell transplant for acute myeloid leukemia, so the T cells may come from the graft donor. Both conserved end residues are part of each CDR3. Fields, in order: clone size, D gene, J gene, V gene, CDR3 DNA, CDR3 protein. The D gene is left open where the match is weak. Clone size is stated in some rows and not others, as once, few, many or a class when expanded.

clone size: few; D gene: .; J gene: TRBJ2-7; V gene: TRBV7-9; CDR3 DNA: TGTGCCAGCAGCACCTTAAGACGGGGCTTCTACGAGCAGTACTTC; CDR3 protein: CASSTLRRGFYEQYF
clone size: few; D gene: .; J gene: TRBJ2-1; V gene: TRBV20-1; CDR3 DNA: TGCAGTGCTCCTTCAACCGGGAGTCGCTTCCCCAAGGTTGAGTTCTTC; CDR3 protein: CSAPSTGSRFPKVEFF
clone size: few; D gene: TRBD1; J gene: TRBJ2-1; V gene: TRBV18; CDR3 DNA: TGTGCCAGCTCACCCCGGGACAGGGGCGGCCTAGCGGCCATCTACAATGAGCAGTTCTTC; CDR3 protein: CASSPRDRGGLAAIYNEQFF
clone size: many; D gene: TRBD2; J gene: TRBJ2-7; V gene: TRBV20-1; CDR3 DNA: TGCAGTGCTCCGACTAGCGGGAGGGTTTACGAGCAGTACTTC; CDR3 protein: CSAPTSGRVYEQYF
clone size: few; D gene: TRBD2; J gene: TRBJ2-1; V gene: TRBV5-1; CDR3 DNA: TGCGCCAGCAGCCCCGGTTTTATGTGGCTAGCGGGGGACAATGAGCAGTTCTTC; CDR3 protein: CASSPGFMWLAGDNEQFF
clone size: .; D gene: TRBD2; J gene: TRBJ2-1; V gene: TRBV9; CDR3 DNA: TGTGCCAGCAGCGTAGTTGGGCTAGCGGGCTCCAATGAGCAGTTCTTC; CDR3 protein: CASSVVGLAGSNEQFF
clone size: few; D gene: .; J gene: TRBJ1-1; V gene: TRBV19; CDR3 DNA: TGTGCCAGTAGTACTGATCTTCGTTCTGAAGCTTTCTTT; CDR3 protein: CASSTDLRSEAFF
clone size: many; D gene: .; J gene: TRBJ2-1; V gene: TRBV25-1; CDR3 DNA: TGTGCCAGCAGTGGACTCGGGGTATACAATGAGCAGTTCTTC; CDR3 protein: CASSGLGVYNEQFF
clone size: many; D gene: .; J gene: TRBJ2-1; V gene: TRBV5-1; CDR3 DNA: TGCGCCAGCAGCGACCGGGTCCACAATGAGCAGTTCTTC; CDR3 protein: CASSDRVHNEQFF
clone size: many; D gene: TRBD2; J gene: TRBJ2-1; V gene: TRBV7-8; CDR3 DNA: TGTGCCAGCAGCTCCGCGACTAGCGGTACCTCTGAGCAGTTCTTC; CDR3 protein: CASSSATSGTSEQFF
clone size: .; D gene: .; J gene: TRBJ1-1; V gene: TRBV3-1; CDR3 DNA: TGTGCCAGCAGCCTCGGACAGCTCGGCACTGAAGCTTTCTTT; CDR3 protein: CASSLGQLGTEAFF
clone size: .; D gene: TRBD2; J gene: TRBJ2-5; V gene: TRBV6-1; CDR3 DNA: TGTGCCAGCAGCCGGAGGGGGATAGCGGGAGATGGAGAGACCCAGTACTTC; CDR3 protein: CASSRRGIAGDGETQYF
clone size: few; D gene: .; J gene: TRBJ2-5; V gene: TRBV6-5; CDR3 DNA: TGTGCCAGCAGTTACACTGGACAGCGAGAGACCCAGTACTTC; CDR3 protein: CASSYTGQRETQYF